This record concerns one T cell receptor (beta chain) sequence. Its antigen is not known. These data belong to a study of CD8 T cells in ankylosing spondylitis. For TCR beta, libraries came from quantitative 5'-RACE with molecular barcodes. TCRdb processed the 5' RACE reads anew with MiXCR; each CDR3 protein has one entry. The table records about 36,000 distinct CDR3 sequences, approximately 11% of them present only once. Points from the study as a whole: A TCR beta motif of about 8 highly homologous variants appeared characteristic of ankylosing spondylitis blood. Disease-linked clones, CD8+, were relatively rare in peripheral blood. Matched synovial fluid from ankylosing spondylitis patients was reported to be enriched for disease-linked clones.

The V gene's germline CDR1 is MNHEY and CDR2 SVGEGT. V shed 2 bases and J shed 6 bases, with 10 bases lying between them. This CDR3 spans 13 amino acids. The chain couples TRBV6-2 or TRBV6-3 to TRBJ1-2; tentatively, D is TRBD1 (6 bases). The TCR sequence derives from a male donor with ankylosing spondylitis. The specimen was synovial fluid, either unsorted or a sorted T cell fraction (not recorded which). The CDR3 DNA reads as TGTGCCAGCAGTTACGTCAGGGGAGATGGCTACACCTTC. Translated, it gives CASSYVRGDGYTF.